This is a list of T cell receptor beta chains from one sample in a study of regulatory T cells in long-lasting Graves disease. Each CDR3 protein is one row after TCRdb ran MiXCR on the multiplex PCR reads. The data contain approximately 400,000 distinct CDR3 sequences, about 15% of them singletons. The same sample was also studied in work on T cells in Graves' hyperthyroidism and ophthalmopathy.

This material consisted of peripheral blood mononuclear cells (PBMCs), taken at new diagnosis, from a patient treated with antithyroid drugs. These receptors all come from a woman aged 40 to 50 with Graves disease. CDR3s include the opening cysteine and the closing phenylalanine or tryptophan. A D gene is named only where the DNA matches it firmly. Clone size is not always given. Where it is, it says once, few, many or a class for expanded clones.

J,size,D,V,DNA,CDR3
TRBJ2-2,once,.,TRBV10-2,TGCGCCAGCACTATTACAGGGACCGGGGAGCTGTTTTTT,CASTITGTGELFF
TRBJ1-5,many,.,TRBV2,TGTGCCGGACGAAGGGATAGCAATCAGCCCCAGCATTTT,CAGRRDSNQPQHF
TRBJ2-1,many,TRBD2,TRBV27,TGTGCCAGCAGTTTGGAGCGGGAGACCCGTGATTGGTTCTTC,CASSLERETRDWFF
TRBJ2-1,.,TRBD2,TRBV18,TGTGCCAGCTCACCCGGGACTAGCGGGGTCTACAATGAGCAGTTCTTC,CASSPGTSGVYNEQFF
TRBJ2-1,.,.,TRBV12-5,TGTGCTAGTGGTTTGGTTGGCGGATCCTACAATGAGCAGTTCTTC,CASGLVGGSYNEQFF
TRBJ2-1,few,.,TRBV30,TGTGCCTGGAGTATAGGGGCCTACAATGAGCAGTTCTTC,CAWSIGAYNEQFF
TRBJ2-2,.,.,TRBV29-1,TGCAGCGTTGTGGCAGAGAACACCGGGGAGCTGTTTTTT,CSVVAENTGELFF
TRBJ2-2,many,TRBD1,TRBV12-3/TRBV12-4,TGTGCCAGCAGTCTCGGACAGGGGGCTGGCACCGGGGAGCTGTTTTTT,CASSLGQGAGTGELFF
TRBJ2-5,many,.,TRBV5-5,TGTGCCAGCAGCTTGGAGACAGTGGGGACCCAGTACTTC,CASSLETVGTQYF
TRBJ2-1,many,TRBD2,TRBV6-2/TRBV6-3,TGTGCCAGCAGTGACCGGACTAGCGGGAGCCCATATGAGCAGTTCTTC,CASSDRTSGSPYEQFF
TRBJ2-5,many,TRBD2,TRBV11-1,TGTGCCAGCAGCTTACTGACGGGCGGGAGCCAGACCCAGTACTTC,CASSLLTGGSQTQYF
TRBJ2-7,.,.,TRBV5-5,TGTGCCAGCAGCTTGAACTACGAGCACTACTTC,CASSLNYEHYF
TRBJ2-3,.,TRBD2,TRBV28,TGTGCCAGCAGTCCCAACGACTCCGGGACTAGCGGGAGCCCCACAGATACGCAGTATTTT,CASSPNDSGTSGSPTDTQYF
TRBJ1-2,.,.,TRBV20-1,TGCAGTGCCAGAGCAGGACCGAATGGCTACACCTTC,CSARAGPNGYTF
TRBJ1-6,.,.,TRBV6-1,TGTGCCAGTGGGGAGGAGGGATCACCCCTCCACTTT,CASGEEGSPLHF
TRBJ1-4,few,.,TRBV6-1,TGTGCCAGCGGTGCAGGGCCAACTAATGAAAAACTGTTTTTT,CASGAGPTNEKLFF
TRBJ1-2,many,.,TRBV10-3,TGTGCCATCAGTGTTTTGACGGGGGGAAACTATGGCTACACCTTC,CAISVLTGGNYGYTF
TRBJ1-2,many,.,TRBV6-1,TGTGCCAGCAGTGTAGGGCAGCTCGACTATGGCTACACCTTC,CASSVGQLDYGYTF
TRBJ2-5,.,.,TRBV10-2,TGCGCCAGCAGTGGTGGGCCCAGTGGGACCCAGTACTTC,CASSGGPSGTQYF
TRBJ1-1,.,TRBD1,TRBV19,TGTGCCAGTAGTATGGGGACAGGGAACACTGAAGCTTTCTTT,CASSMGTGNTEAFF
TRBJ2-3,.,TRBD2,TRBV12-3/TRBV12-4,TGTGCCAGCAGTTTATTTCGAGCGGGAACTCTCCCAGATACGCAGTATTTT,CASSLFRAGTLPDTQYF
TRBJ1-4,few,TRBD1,TRBV19,TGTGCCAGTAGCCTAACGGGACAGGGTGTTAATGAAAAACTGTTTTTT,CASSLTGQGVNEKLFF
TRBJ2-5,many,.,TRBV29-1,TGCAGCGTTGTTCGGGCCTCGGTGGGGACCCAGTACTTC,CSVVRASVGTQYF
TRBJ1-2,.,.,TRBV15,TGTGCCACCAGCACAAGTGGGGGGGGCTACACCTTC,CATSTSGGGYTF
TRBJ2-5,few,.,TRBV14,TGTGCCAGCAGCCAAGGTTATAACTGGGAGACCCAGTACTTC,CASSQGYNWETQYF
TRBJ2-7,many,TRBD2,TRBV5-1,TGCGCCAGCAGCTTAAACCTCAAGCGGGAGTGGGATTACGAGCAGTACTTC,CASSLNLKREWDYEQYF
TRBJ2-2,few,.,TRBV3-1,TGTGCCAGCAGCAGGGACACCGCCGGGGAGCTGTTTTTT,CASSRDTAGELFF
TRBJ1-1,many,TRBD1,TRBV2,TGTGCCAGCAGGGATAGGACAGGGGGCGGCACTGAAGCTTTCTTT,CASRDRTGGGTEAFF
TRBJ1-1,many,.,TRBV27,TGTGCCAGCAGTTTTGGGCCAAAGAACACTGAAGCTTTCTTT,CASSFGPKNTEAFF
TRBJ2-7,many,TRBD1,TRBV7-9,TGTGCCAGCAGCCCGGACAGGGGGCCAGGGGAGCAGTACTTC,CASSPDRGPGEQYF
TRBJ1-3,.,.,TRBV3-1,TGTGCCAGCAGCCAACCGATTAAATCAAACACCATATATTTT,CASSQPIKSNTIYF
TRBJ2-7,few,TRBD2,TRBV9,TGTGCCAGCAGCACCTTAGCGGGGTCCTCCTACGAGCAGTACTTC,CASSTLAGSSYEQYF
TRBJ2-4,few,.,TRBV7-2,TGTGCCAGCAGCTGGAGAAACATTCAGTACTTC,CASSWRNIQYF
TRBJ1-6,.,.,TRBV25-1,TGTGCCAGCAGTGAATCTATTCCGGGACACGGTAATTCACCCCTCCACTTT,CASSESIPGHGNSPLHF
TRBJ2-2,many,TRBD1,TRBV9,TGTGCCAGCAGCGTACCCGGGACAGGCGCGAACACCGGGGAGCTGTTTTTT,CASSVPGTGANTGELFF
TRBJ2-5,few,.,TRBV5-1,TGCGCCAGCAGCTTGGACCCAGCACAAGAGACCCAGTACTTC,CASSLDPAQETQYF
TRBJ1-4,few,TRBD1,TRBV7-8,TGTGCCAGCAGCTCGGACGGGACAGTCAATGAAAAACTGTTTTTT,CASSSDGTVNEKLFF
TRBJ2-2,.,.,TRBV3-1,TGTGCCAGCAGCCCCCTGGCTAGGAGACCAAACACCGGGGAGCTGTTTTTT,CASSPLARRPNTGELFF
TRBJ2-2,few,TRBD2,TRBV9,TGTGCCAGCAGCGTATCTAGCGGGATGTCCACCGGGGAGCTGTTTTTT,CASSVSSGMSTGELFF
TRBJ2-7,many,.,TRBV28,TGTGCCAGCAGTTTATATCTGGGCTCCTCGACCTACGAGCAGTACTTC,CASSLYLGSSTYEQYF
TRBJ2-3,.,TRBD2,TRBV20-1,TGCAGTGCCCAGGGACGGTCGGGACTAGCGCAGTATTTT,CSAQGRSGLAQYF
TRBJ2-2,few,.,TRBV28,TGTGCCAGCAGTCTACCTCAGGGCCGGGGGACCGGGGAGCTGTTTTTT,CASSLPQGRGTGELFF
TRBJ1-4,many,TRBD1,TRBV11-2,TGTGCCAGCAGCTCCGGGACAGATAATGAAAAACTGTTTTTT,CASSSGTDNEKLFF